Given below is one T cell receptor (beta chain) in context. Its matching antigen is unknown. Here immunoSEQ multiplex PCR was the method, and the copy in TCRdb shows in-frame clones only, minus some. The data show 20,000 or so clones, roughly 89% seen once. The data were obtained in a study of OX40 agonist ivuxolimab in advanced cancers. Study as a whole: Ivuxolimab, which is an agonistic anti-OX40 (CD134) antibody, was administered to the patients. Those enrolled were less than 85% male, with a mean age of around 60 years and ages from roughly 23 to 79. Overall study findings and caveats: CD8+ T cells averaged more expanded clones than CD4+.

Blood was sampled at baseline, cycle 4 day 1, and cycle 7 day 1. The TCR sequence derives from an adult with an advanced solid tumor such as melanoma, head and neck, liver or kidney cancer. The sequenced sample was CD4+ or CD8+ T cells sorted from blood, obtained in a trial of the OX40 agonist ivuxolimab.

CDR3 sequence: CASEAPGGLNTEAFF. The CDR3 nucleotides read TGTGCCAGCGAAGCCCCTGGAGGCCTAAACACTGAAGCTTTCTTT. The gene calls are TRBV28 and TRBJ1-1; no clear D gene. CDR3 length: 15 amino acids. V gave up 8 bases and J gave up 2 bases, with 18 bases separating them. From germline, CDR1 is MDHEN and CDR2 SYDVKM.